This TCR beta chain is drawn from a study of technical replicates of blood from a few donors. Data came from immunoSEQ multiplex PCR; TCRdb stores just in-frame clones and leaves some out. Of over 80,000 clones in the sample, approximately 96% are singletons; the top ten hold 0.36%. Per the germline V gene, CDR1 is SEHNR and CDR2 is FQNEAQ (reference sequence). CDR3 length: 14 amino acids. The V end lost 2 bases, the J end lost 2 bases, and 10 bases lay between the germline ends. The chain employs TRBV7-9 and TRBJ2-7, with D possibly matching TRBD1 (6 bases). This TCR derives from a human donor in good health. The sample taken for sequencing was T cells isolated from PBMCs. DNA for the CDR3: TGTGCCAGCAGCTTAACACAGGGAACCTACGAGCAGTACTTC. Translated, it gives CASSLTQGTYEQYF.